Sequencing of this T cell receptor (beta chain) was carried out in a study of T cells in Graves' hyperthyroidism and ophthalmopathy. Findings of the study overall: Blood also showed most of the thyroid clonotypes that were expanded above 0.001.

Subjects with ophthalmopathy showed a Clinical Activity Score no lower than 3, a NOSPECS grade no lower than 4, and a duration shorter than 3 months. TCR beta CDR3 sequences were amplified from RNA transcripts. During a first-round RT-PCR of the TCR CDR3, the HTBI primer set was used. MiXCR, run by TCRdb on the multiplex PCR reads, gives a single entry per CDR3 protein. The table shows over 450,000 distinct CDR3 sequences, with 17% occurring only once. This CDR3 spans 14 amino acids. Germline V lookup: CDR1 KGHDR, CDR2 SFDVKD. Trimming stripped 9 bases from V and 0 bases from J, with 11 bases between. This clonotype was recorded a few times. What it binds is unknown.

The gene calls are TRBV24-1 and TRBJ2-4, with a tentative D call TRBD2 (5 bases). Sequenced sample: blood. This receptor was taken from a woman between 18 and 30 years old with Graves' ophthalmopathy. The CDR3 loop is CATRRRLAKNIQYF. For the CDR3, the DNA is TGTGCCACCCGGAGGCGACTAGCCAAAAACATTCAGTACTTC.